This entry lists 30 T cell receptor beta chains sequenced from one sample in a study of OX40 agonist ivuxolimab in advanced cancers. Using immunoSEQ multiplex PCR, the repertoire was profiled, and TCRdb retains in-frame clones only, with some absent. This table holds about 58,000 clones, less than 85% found once. This specimen was CD4+ or CD8+ T cells sorted from blood, taken in a trial of the OX40 agonist ivuxolimab. The receptors stem from an adult with an advanced solid tumor such as melanoma, head and neck, liver or kidney cancer.

The chain employs TRBV6-6 and TRBJ2-4; D is ambiguous. CDR1 MNHNY and CDR2 SVGAGI come from the germline V gene (reference sequence). V was shortened by 2 bases and J by 8 bases, with 10 bases between the two germline ends. The CDR3 length is 13 residues. CDR3: CASSYVSGDIQYF. In DNA form, the CDR3 reads TGTGCCAGCAGTTACGTGTCTGGGGACATTCAGTACTTC.

J is TRBJ1-1 and V is TRBV13; tentatively, D is TRBD1 (5 bases). Trimming took 3 bases from V and 2 from J, leaving 16 bases between them. This CDR3 is 16 amino acids long. Looked up from germline, CDR1 is PRHDT and CDR2 is FYEKMQ (reference sequence). As DNA, the CDR3 is TGTGCCAGCAGCTTTCAGGGCGGTGGATACAACACTGAAGCTTTCTTT. It is translated as CASSFQGGGYNTEAFF.

In this sample, this clone turned up once. The chain has TRBV5-5 and TRBJ2-7; no clear D gene. The CDR3 is 14 amino acids. Per germline, CDR1 SGHKS and CDR2 YYEKEE (reference sequence). V was cut by 1 base and J by 0 bases, with 8 bases left in between. The CDR3: CASSLLGNSYEQYF. As DNA, the CDR3 is TGTGCCAGCAGCTTGTTAGGCAACTCCTACGAGCAGTACTTC.

The chain employs TRBV14 and TRBJ1-1; D is ambiguous. The CDR3 is 13 amino acids. Trimming took off 4 bases at V and 1 base at J, with 7 bases between the two ends. Germline V gene sequence: CDR1 SGHDN, CDR2 FVKESK. The CDR3: CASSLIENTEAFF. CDR3 DNA sequence: TGTGCCAGCAGCCTTATCGAGAACACTGAAGCTTTCTTT. Full variable domain (rest looked up from reference TRBV14 and TRBJ1-1): EAGVTQFPSHSVIEKGQTVTLRCDPISGHDNLYWYRRVMGKEIKFLLHFVKESKQDESGMPNNRFLAERTGGTYSTLKVQPAELEDSGVYFCASSLIENTEAFFGQGTRLTVV.

V usage is TRBV6-1 and J usage is TRBJ1-2; a weak D match, TRBD1 (6 bases). CDR1 and CDR2 (germline): MNHNS, SASEGT. Trimming removed 4 bases at V and 4 bases at J, with 16 bases between. This CDR3 spans 15 amino acids. In nucleotides, the CDR3 is TGTGCCAGCAGTGTAGGTAGTCAGGACAGCTATGGCTACACCTTC. It yields the protein CASSVGSQDSYGYTF.

V gene TRBV30 combines with J gene TRBJ1-3, with D hard to call. V was shortened by 4 bases and J by 0 bases, with 13 bases between the two germline ends. The CDR3 contains 15 residues. Per germline, CDR1 GTSNPN and CDR2 SVGIG (reference sequence). The CDR3 DNA reads as TGTGCCTGGACGGTTGGGCAGGTCTCTGGAAACACCATATATTTT. Residues: CAWTVGQVSGNTIYF. Using reference TRBV30 and TRBJ1-3 for the parts outside the CDR3, the full variable domain is SQTIHQWPATLVQPVGSPLSLECTVEGTSNPNLYWYRQAAGRGLQLLFYSVGIGQISSEVPQNLSASRPQDRQFILSSKKLLLSDSGFYLCAWTVGQVSGNTIYFGEGSWLTVV.

The CDR3 DNA reads as TGCAGTGCTAGGCGCTCGGCGGAGCAGTTCTTC. Protein sequence: CSARRSAEQFF. The chain joins TRBV20-1 to TRBJ2-1; no clear D. V shed 3 bases and J shed 10 bases, with 10 bases lying between them. There are 11 residues in the CDR3. CDR1 and CDR2 (germline): DFQATT, SNEGSKA (reference sequence).

This chain joins TRBV5-1 and TRBJ1-2; 7 bases are shared with TRBD1. Looked up from germline, CDR1 is SGHRS and CDR2 is YFSETQ. Trimming at V came to 4 bases and at J to 4 bases, leaving 7 bases not matched to a gene. The CDR3 contains 14 residues. DNA of the CDR3: TGCGCCAGCAGCGTTACACAGGGGAGCTATGGCTACACCTTC. It is translated as CASSVTQGSYGYTF.

The V gene is TRBV27, the J gene TRBJ2-1, with TRBD1 matching 10 bases. The CDR3 has 15 residues. V shed 5 bases, J shed 2 bases, and the junction held 3 bases outside the gene matches. CDR1 and CDR2 from the germline V gene are MNHEY and SMNVEV (reference sequence). The CDR3 DNA reads TGTGCCAGCAGTCCCGGGACAGGGGCCTACAATGAGCAGTTCTTC. This translates into CASSPGTGAYNEQFF.

The J gene is TRBJ1-2, the V gene TRBV27; 8 bases fit TRBD1. Per the germline V gene, CDR1 is MNHEY and CDR2 is SMNVEV (reference sequence). V lost 8 bases, J lost 4 bases, and 9 bases stayed unmatched. This CDR3 contains 14 residues. CDR3 in DNA: TGTGCCAGCCGCCAAGACAGGGGAACCTATGGCTACACCTTC. As protein: CASRQDRGTYGYTF.

CDR3 coding DNA: TGCAGTGCGACTTCCAACACTGAAGCTTTCTTT. It encodes CSATSNTEAFF. The gene calls are TRBV20-1 and TRBJ1-1; the D is unclear. The V gene lost 6 bases and the J gene lost 2 bases, with 7 bases spanning the gap. The CDR3 loop spans 11 amino acids. Germline values: CDR1 DFQATT, CDR2 SNEGSKA (reference sequence).

The V and J genes are TRBV5-1 and TRBJ1-2, with a tentative D call TRBD1 (5 bases). The CDR3 length is 15 residues. Trimming cost V 0 bases and J 7 bases, with 16 bases left between them. Germline lookup yields CDR1 SGHRS and CDR2 YFSETQ. CDR3 DNA: TGCGCCAGCAGCTTGGGGCAGGGAGTAAGCAGTGGCTACACCTTC. Residues: CASSLGQGVSSGYTF.

This chain uses TRBV5-6 with TRBJ2-7; D is perhaps TRBD1 (6 bases). V was shortened by 3 bases and J by 3 bases, with 16 bases between the two germline ends. This CDR3 spans 15 amino acids. Germline loops: CDR1 SGHDT, CDR2 YYEEEE. In DNA form, the CDR3 reads TGTGCCAGCAGCTCGACTTTTCTGGACAGCTACGAGCAGTACTTC. Its protein is CASSSTFLDSYEQYF.

Points on this clone: Germline and junction disagree at one end, which may indicate a read error. The gene calls are TRBV7-7 and TRBJ2-5, with D perhaps matching TRBD1 or TRBD2 (6 bases each). Germline lookup yields CDR1 SSHAT and CDR2 FNYEAQ (reference sequence). The CDR3 covers 16 residues. CDR3 in amino acids: CASSRSGWGAQETQYF. In DNA, the CDR3 is TGTGCTAGCAGCCGTTCCGGGTGGGGGGCCCAAGAGACCCAGTACTTC.

The chain is built from TRBV7-3 and TRBJ2-2, with D perhaps TRBD2 (5 bases). Between the trimmed V and J ends, which lost 8 bases and 3 bases, there was a span of 13 bases. This CDR3 is built from 14 residues. The V gene's germline CDR1 is SGHTA and CDR2 FQGTGA. The CDR3 DNA sequence: TGTGCCAGCGGTGATACTAGTCACACCGGGGAGCTGTTTTTT. Protein product: CASGDTSHTGELFF.

The rearrangement uses TRBV9 and TRBJ1-6, with D uncertain. CDR3 length: 16 residues. Germline values: CDR1 SGDLS, CDR2 YYNGEE. Between the trimmed V and J ends, which lost 4 bases and 5 bases, there was a span of 16 bases. The CDR3 DNA follows: TGTGCCAGCAGCCCGACGGTCGGTACCGATAATTCACCCCTCCACTTT. Encoded protein: CASSPTVGTDNSPLHF.

A few counts support this clone. The chain uses TRBV7-2 and TRBJ2-1, with 12 bases matching TRBD2. Germline loops: CDR1 SGHTA, CDR2 FQGNSA. With 5 bases clipped from V and 4 bases from J, the junction kept 6 bases outside the gene matches. CDR3 size: 16 residues. The CDR3 coding sequence is TGTGCCAGCAGCACCAGGACTAGCGGGGTGTACAATGAGCAGTTCTTC. Amino acids: CASSTRTSGVYNEQFF.

The chain joins TRBV5-1 to TRBJ2-1; 11 bases agree with TRBD2. This CDR3 has 16 residues. Germline V gene sequence: CDR1 SGHRS, CDR2 YFSETQ. The V gene end was trimmed by 4 bases and the J gene end by 5 bases; junction bases not matched to a gene: 8. In DNA, the CDR3 is TGCGCCAGCAGCCCAGATCTAGCGGGGGGTAACAATGAGCAGTTCTTC. Encoded protein: CASSPDLAGGNNEQFF.

The rearrangement joins TRBV6-1 to TRBJ2-1; possibly TRBD2 for D (6 bases). The CDR3 is 14 amino acids. V was shortened by 8 bases and J by 2 bases, with 13 bases between the two germline ends. CDR1 and CDR2 from the germline V gene are MNHNS and SASEGT. The CDR3: CASSRDFTYNEQFF. The CDR3 bases are TGTGCCAGCTCCCGGGACTTCACCTACAATGAGCAGTTCTTC.

The rearrangement links TRBV19 to TRBJ1-6; D is possibly TRBD1 (5 bases). Trimming took 5 bases from V and 5 from J, leaving 13 bases between them. This CDR3 is 15 amino acids long. The germline gives CDR1 LNHDA, CDR2 SQIVND (reference sequence). The CDR3 loop is CASSLRGSNNSPLHF. The DNA of the CDR3 is TGTGCCAGTAGTCTGAGGGGATCGAATAATTCACCCCTCCACTTT.

The chain has TRBV5-4 and TRBJ2-3, with D perhaps matching TRBD2 (6 bases). The germline V gene encodes CDR1 SGHNT and CDR2 YYREEE (reference sequence). V lost 2 bases and J 6 bases, leaving 7 bases between the germline ends. The CDR3 has 12 amino acids. The CDR3 is CASSFGGDTQYF. The CDR3 coding sequence is TGTGCCAGCAGCTTTGGGGGGGATACGCAGTATTTT.

V gene TRBV6-1 combines with J gene TRBJ2-7; D might be TRBD2 (5 bases). Trimming cost V 7 bases and J 1 base, with 17 bases left between them. The CDR3 sequence is 15 residues long. Germline V gene sequence: CDR1 MNHNS, CDR2 SASEGT. The CDR3 sequence is CASIWGVANSYEQYF. The CDR3 DNA reads TGTGCCAGCATTTGGGGAGTGGCCAATTCCTACGAGCAGTACTTC.

This rearrangement joins TRBV27 to TRBJ2-7; D gene uncertain. The germline V gene has CDR1 MNHEY and CDR2 SMNVEV (reference sequence). The CDR3 totals 15 residues. The V and J ends lost 5 bases and 3 bases respectively, with 17 bases between them. CDR3 sequence: CASSPRAGLYYEQYF. CDR3 nucleotide sequence: TGTGCCAGCAGTCCCCGGGCAGGCCTATACTACGAGCAGTACTTC.

This chain's CDR3 is CASSLQGAGEKLFF. CDR3 coding DNA: TGTGCCAGTAGTTTACAGGGGGCCGGGGAAAAACTGTTTTTT. V and J are TRBV19 and TRBJ1-4, with 9 bases identical to TRBD1. Germline V gene sequence: CDR1 LNHDA, CDR2 SQIVND (reference sequence). Unmatched junction bases numbered 6, after V lost 5 bases and J lost 8 bases. The CDR3 consists of 14 residues.

V usage is TRBV28 and J usage is TRBJ1-2, with 10 positions matching TRBD1. The CDR3 is 12 residues long. V shed 10 bases, J shed 9 bases, and the junction held 8 bases outside the gene matches. CDR1 MDHEN and CDR2 SYDVKM come from the germline V gene. The CDR3: CATRTGGYRYTF. For the CDR3, the DNA is TGTGCCACCAGGACAGGGGGTTATCGCTACACCTTC.

This sequence joins TRBV6-5 and TRBJ1-1; unclear D gene. The CDR3 spans 14 residues. Trimming took off 2 bases at V and 3 bases at J, with 10 bases between the two ends. Germline-derived CDR1 and CDR2 are MNHEY and SVGAGI. The CDR3 loop reads CASSYRVGDTEAFF. The DNA for the CDR3 is TGTGCCAGCAGTTACAGGGTTGGGGACACTGAAGCTTTCTTT.

V and J are TRBV7-3 and TRBJ2-1; D not certain. Germline V gene lookup returns CDR1 SGHTA and CDR2 FQGTGA. The CDR3 is 13 amino acids. V lost 2 bases, J lost 6 bases, and 8 bases lay in between. The CDR3 bases are TGTGCCAGCAGCTTAGCCAGCCTCAATGAGCAGTTCTTC. Translation gives CASSLASLNEQFF.

This chain links TRBV9 with TRBJ2-7, with D hard to call. CDR3 length: 15 residues. The V gene's germline CDR1 is SGDLS and CDR2 YYNGEE. The V end was cut by 2 bases, the J end by 2 bases, with 14 bases between. CDR3 sequence reads: CASSVDPLSPYEQYF. The DNA of the CDR3 is TGTGCCAGCAGCGTGGACCCGCTCTCTCCCTACGAGCAGTACTTC.

The chain links TRBV11-2 to TRBJ2-1; D is possibly TRBD2 (5 bases). The CDR3 totals 16 residues. Trimming took off 1 base at V and 9 bases at J, with 19 bases between the two ends. Germline loops: CDR1 SGHAT, CDR2 FQNNGV. Here the CDR3 reads CASSLALASLLSEQFF. CDR3 in DNA: TGTGCCAGCAGCTTAGCGTTGGCTAGCCTTCTTAGTGAGCAGTTCTTC.

This chain connects TRBV10-2 to TRBJ2-7, with TRBD2 matching 7 bases. The CDR3 runs to 15 residues. CDR1 is WSHSY, CDR2 SAAADI, per germline. J was trimmed by 7 bases and V by 7 bases; bases with no gene match: 16. Here the CDR3 reads CASTQSGGFGGEQYF. DNA for the CDR3: TGCGCCAGCACCCAATCCGGGGGGTTTGGAGGGGAGCAGTACTTC.